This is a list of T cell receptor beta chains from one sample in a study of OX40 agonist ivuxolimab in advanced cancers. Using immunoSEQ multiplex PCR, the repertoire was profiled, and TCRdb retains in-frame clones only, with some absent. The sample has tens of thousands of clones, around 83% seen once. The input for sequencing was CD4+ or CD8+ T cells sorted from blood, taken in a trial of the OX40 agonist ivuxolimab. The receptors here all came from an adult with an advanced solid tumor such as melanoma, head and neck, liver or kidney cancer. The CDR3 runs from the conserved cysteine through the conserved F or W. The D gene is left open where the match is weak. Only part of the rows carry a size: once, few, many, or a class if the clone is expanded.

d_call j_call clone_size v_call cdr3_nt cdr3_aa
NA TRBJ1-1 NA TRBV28 TGTGCCAGCAGTTTTCCCCGCGACACTGAAGCTTTCTTT CASSFPRDTEAFF
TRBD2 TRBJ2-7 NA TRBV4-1 TGCGCCAGCAGCCAAGGGAGACTAGCGGGAGGGCGGGAGCAGTACTTC CASSQGRLAGGREQYF
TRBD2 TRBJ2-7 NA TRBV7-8 TGTGCCAGCAGCCCTAGCGGGACTAGCGGGGGCAGGAGCTCCTACGAGCAGTACTTC CASSPSGTSGGRSSYEQYF
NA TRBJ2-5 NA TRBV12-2 TGTGCAAGTCGCCCAGGGGGCAGGGTGGGGGAGACCCAGTACTTC CASRPGGRVGETQYF
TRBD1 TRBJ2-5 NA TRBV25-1 TGTGCCAGCAGCACGGGACAGGTGGGCGAGACCCAGTACTTC CASSTGQVGETQYF
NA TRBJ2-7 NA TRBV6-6 TGTGCCAGCACCTCCCTACAGGGCCCCTACGAGCAGTACTTC CASTSLQGPYEQYF
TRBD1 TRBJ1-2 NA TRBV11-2 TGTGCCAGCAGCTTGGCCGGGACAGGGATTAACTATGGCTACACCTTC CASSLAGTGINYGYTF
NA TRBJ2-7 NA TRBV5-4 TGTGCCAGCAGCTCGGGACTCAACCTACGAGAGCAGTACTTC CASSSGLNLREQYF
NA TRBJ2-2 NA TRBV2 TGTGCCAGCATTAACAGTCCAAACACCGGGGAGCTGTTTTTT CASINSPNTGELFF
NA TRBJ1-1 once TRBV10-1 TGCGCCAGCAGTGAAGGAGGTACGCTCGCTTTCTTT CASSEGGTLAFF
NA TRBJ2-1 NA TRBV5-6 TGTGCCAGCAGCTTGGGACCTACCTCCTACAATGAGCAGTTCTTC CASSLGPTSYNEQFF
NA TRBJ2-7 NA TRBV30 TGTGCCTGGATGGAAGAGACCTACGAGCAGTACTTC CAWMEETYEQYF
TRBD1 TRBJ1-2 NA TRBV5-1 TGCGCCAGCAGCTTGGGGACAGGGGACTATGGCTACACCTTC CASSLGTGDYGYTF
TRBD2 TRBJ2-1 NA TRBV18 TGTGCCAGCTCAGGACTAGCGGGAGGAGGTGAGCAGTTCTTC CASSGLAGGGEQFF
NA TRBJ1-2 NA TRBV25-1 TGTGCCAGCAGTGAATGGGGGAACTATGGCTACACCTTC CASSEWGNYGYTF
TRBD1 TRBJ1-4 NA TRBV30 TGTGCCTGGGAGCAGGGACAGGGGGCTACTAGACTGTTTTTT CAWEQGQGATRLFF
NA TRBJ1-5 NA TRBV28 TGTGCCAGCAGTTTAGGCAGTTTTCAGCCCCAGCATTTT CASSLGSFQPQHF
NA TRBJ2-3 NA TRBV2 TGTGCCAGCAGTGAAGCCTATGGCACAGATACGCAGTATTTT CASSEAYGTDTQYF
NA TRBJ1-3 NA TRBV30 TGTGCCTGGAGGGTTCGTGGCAGCTCTGGAAACACCATATATTTT CAWRVRGSSGNTIYF
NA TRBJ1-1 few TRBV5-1 TGCGCCAGCAGTCGGGCAGAGAACACTGAAGCTTTCTTT CASSRAENTEAFF
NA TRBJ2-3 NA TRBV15 TGTGCCACCAGCAGAGCGCCAGGGGGCACAGATACGCAGTATTTT CATSRAPGGTDTQYF
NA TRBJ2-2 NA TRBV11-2 TGTGCCAGCAGCTTAGACAGGGGCGGCACCGGGGAGCTGTTTTTT CASSLDRGGTGELFF
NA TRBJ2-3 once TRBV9 TGTGCCAGCACCCGCCGAGGACAGACAGCTAGCACAGATACGCAGTATTTT CASTRRGQTASTDTQYF
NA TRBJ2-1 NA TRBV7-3 TGTGCCAGCAGCCGACAGGGCGGGGGGACTGAGCAGTTCTTC CASSRQGGGTEQFF
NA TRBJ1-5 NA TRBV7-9 TGTGCCAGCAGCCGGGGGGGAAGCAATCAGCCCCAGCATTTT CASSRGGSNQPQHF
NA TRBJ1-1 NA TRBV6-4 TGTGCCAGCAGTGACTTAAGTTCCATCGGTGAAGCTTTCTTT CASSDLSSIGEAFF
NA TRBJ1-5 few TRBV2 TGTGCCAGCGGAGGCAGGGTTAGCAATCAGCCCCAGCATTTT CASGGRVSNQPQHF
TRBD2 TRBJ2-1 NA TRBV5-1 TGCGCCAGCAGCTCTGGGACTAGCCGTCTCTACAATGAGCAGTTCTTC CASSSGTSRLYNEQFF
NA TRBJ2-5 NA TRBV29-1 TGCAGCGTTGCTCCAGGGGCTGGTGAGACCCAGTACTTC CSVAPGAGETQYF